This passage covers 19 T cell receptor beta chains from one sample sequenced in a study of chemoradiotherapy in HPV16-positive cancers (dated by TCRdb to 2021 to 2024). Library preparation was by the immunoSEQ multiplex PCR assay. Held by TCRdb, this immuneACCESS table contains in-frame sequences only and omits some clones. Under half of the omission traces to an unresolved V gene where checked; the cause of the rest is unknown. Within this sample are about 14,000 clones, with under 85% of them counted one time only. The top ten clonotypes cover roughly a tenth of the sample. Sampling was done from a patient who underwent chemoradiotherapy. The receptors shown here come from a human donor with HPV-associated anogenital cancer.

The CDR3 DNA sequence: TGTGCCAGCAGTTACTCGGGCCAATACTACGAGCAGTACTTC. Translated: CASSYSGQYYEQYF. The chain uses TRBV6-6 and TRBJ2-7; unclear D gene. V was clipped by 0 bases and J by 3 bases, with 9 bases between them. The CDR3 sequence is 14 residues long. In germline, CDR1 is MNHNY, CDR2 SVGAGI (reference sequence).

V usage is TRBV2 and J usage is TRBJ1-5; TRBD1 might be the D (5 bases). Trimming left V 6 bases short and J 1 base short, with 10 bases between. Germline CDR1 reads SNHLY; CDR2 reads FYNNEI. The CDR3 has 14 amino acids. CDR3 residues: CASRGGTSNQPQHF. The CDR3 DNA reads as TGTGCCAGCAGGGGAGGGACGAGCAATCAGCCCCAGCATTTT.

There are a few counts of this clone. V gene TRBV9 combines with J gene TRBJ2-3; 14 nucleotides line up with TRBD2. Germline CDR1 reads SGDLS; CDR2 reads YYNGEE. V lost 2 bases, J lost 5 bases, and 10 bases stayed unmatched. The CDR3 is made up of 18 amino acids. This CDR3 reads CASSVGPGLAGEIDTQYF. The CDR3 DNA is TGTGCCAGCAGCGTCGGACCGGGACTAGCGGGAGAGATAGATACGCAGTATTTT.

The CDR3 region is CASSWDTTGELFF. The CDR3 coding sequence is TGCGCCAGCAGCTGGGACACTACCGGGGAGCTGTTTTTT. The gene calls are TRBV5-1 and TRBJ2-2; weak D call: TRBD1 (6 bases). With 3 bases removed from V and 5 bases from J, the gap between germline ends came to 8 bases. Germline CDR1 and CDR2: SGHRS and YFSETQ. There are 13 residues in the CDR3.

The genes are TRBV21-1 and TRBJ2-3; the table calls TRBD2, which could not be checked here. TRBV21-1 is described as a pseudogene. The CDR3 spans 15 residues. Here the CDR3 reads CASPSWREFPDTQYF. Here the CDR3 DNA reads TGTGCCAGCCCCTCCTGGCGGGAGTTCCCAGATACGCAGTATTTT.

This clone was seen once. V is TRBV19 and J is TRBJ1-2; D perhaps matches TRBD1 (6 bases). The V end was cut by 6 bases, the J end by 8 bases, with 22 bases between. The CDR3 totals 15 residues. Germline lookup yields CDR1 LNHDA and CDR2 SQIVND (reference sequence). CDR3: CASSLEDRPVDGYTF. In DNA, the CDR3 is TGTGCCAGTAGCCTAGAAGACAGGCCGGTTGACGGCTACACCTTC.

This clone was observed a few times. The rearrangement joins TRBV7-9 to TRBJ2-7, with D perhaps assigned TRBD1 or TRBD2 (5 bases each). The CDR3 totals 14 residues. V was trimmed by 5 bases and J by 2 bases, leaving 13 bases between them. Per germline, CDR1 SEHNR and CDR2 FQNEAQ (reference sequence). CDR3 sequence (DNA): TGTGCCAGCAGCGTACCCGGGACGGCCTACGAGCAGTACTTC. It is translated as CASSVPGTAYEQYF. Full variable domain (missing parts from reference TRBV7-9 and TRBJ2-7): DTGVSQNPRHKITKRGQNVTFRCDPISEHNRLYWYRQTLGQGPEFLTYFQNEAQLEKSRLLSDRFSAERPKGSFSTLEIQRTEQGDSAMYLCASSVPGTAYEQYFGPGTRLTVT.

This sequence joins TRBV10-3 and TRBJ2-7, with unresolved D. This CDR3 spans 14 amino acids. The germline gives CDR1 ENHRY, CDR2 SYGVKD. V was cut by 0 bases and J by 4 bases, with 10 bases left in between. CDR3 DNA: TGTGCCATCAGTGAGTCTACCCGGTTATACGAGCAGTACTTC. It encodes CAISESTRLYEQYF.

V usage is TRBV6-4 and J usage is TRBJ2-1, with a tentative D call TRBD1 (6 bases). The V end was cut by 2 bases, the J end by 3 bases, with 11 bases between. The CDR3 sequence is 15 residues long. Looked up from germline, CDR1 is MRHNA and CDR2 is SNTAGT. This CDR3 is CASSDTGLDYNEQFF. For the CDR3, the DNA is TGTGCCAGCAGTGACACAGGGCTAGACTACAATGAGCAGTTCTTC.

The rearrangement links TRBV30 to TRBJ2-1, with D tentatively TRBD1 or TRBD2 (6 bases each). CDR3 length equals 14 residues. In germline, CDR1 is GTSNPN, CDR2 SVGIG (reference sequence). Trimming left V 4 bases short and J 5 bases short, with 15 bases between. The CDR3 region has the DNA TGTGCCTGGACCCCCGGGGGCAGAAACAATGAGCAGTTCTTC. Translating it yields CAWTPGGRNNEQFF.

The rearrangement links TRBV29-1 to TRBJ1-3; maybe TRBD1 (5 bases). Trimming left V 5 bases short and J 0 bases short, with 11 bases between. Per germline, CDR1 SQVTM and CDR2 ANQGSEA. This CDR3 is 14 amino acids long. The CDR3 region has the DNA TGCAGCGTTTGGGACCGCTACTCTGGAAACACCATATATTTT. It encodes CSVWDRYSGNTIYF.

The V and J genes are TRBV30 and TRBJ2-3; TRBD1 is a possible D gene (5 bases). The V gene's germline CDR1 is GTSNPN and CDR2 SVGIG (reference sequence). The CDR3 is 13 amino acids. Trimming left V 2 bases short and J 2 bases short, with 8 bases between. CDR3 sequence (DNA): TGTGCCTGGAGTAAGGGGAACACAGATACGCAGTATTTT. Protein: CAWSKGNTDTQYF. The full variable domain, rest sourced from reference TRBV30 and TRBJ2-3, is SQTIHQWPATLVQPVGSPLSLECTVEGTSNPNLYWYRQAAGRGLQLLFYSVGIGQISSEVPQNLSASRPQDRQFILSSKKLLLSDSGFYLCAWSKGNTDTQYFGPGTRLTVL.

The rearrangement links TRBV19 to TRBJ2-3; D not resolved. Germline-derived CDR1 and CDR2 are LNHDA and SQIVND (reference sequence). V shed 2 bases and J shed 2 bases, with 8 bases lying between them. The CDR3 is 14 amino acids. As DNA, the CDR3 is TGTGCCAGTAGTATATACACGAACACAGATACGCAGTATTTT. Protein product: CASSIYTNTDTQYF. Together with reference TRBV19 and TRBJ2-3, the CDR3 gives the full variable domain: DGGITQSPKYLFRKEGQNVTLSCEQNLNHDAMYWYRQDPGQGLRLIYYSQIVNDFQKGDIAEGYSVSREKKESFPLTVTSAQKNPTAFYLCASSIYTNTDTQYFGPGTRLTVL.

The chain has TRBV11-2 and TRBJ1-2; the D gene is possibly TRBD1 (5 bases). V shed 4 bases and J shed 8 bases, with 20 bases lying between them. The V gene's germline CDR1 is SGHAT and CDR2 FQNNGV. The CDR3 consists of 15 residues. The CDR3 region has the DNA TGTGCCAGCAGCTCCCTCCGGGGGAGTCGGGGGGGCTACACCTTC. Translated: CASSSLRGSRGGYTF.

The chain is built from TRBV2 and TRBJ1-1; TRBD1 agrees at 9 bases. CDR1 is SNHLY, CDR2 FYNNEI, per germline. The trim removed 5 bases at V and 6 bases at J, leaving 13 bases unmatched. The CDR3 spans 16 residues. The CDR3 sequence: CASSLTRTGDISEAFF. CDR3 in DNA: TGTGCCAGCAGTCTCACCCGGACAGGGGACATTTCTGAAGCTTTCTTT.

This clone appeared a few times. The chain carries TRBV7-9 and TRBJ2-3, with a weak D call TRBD2 (6 bases). Germline V gene data show CDR1 as SEHNR and CDR2 as FQNEAQ (reference sequence). V shed 0 bases and J shed 8 bases, with 6 bases lying between them. The CDR3 covers 12 residues. CDR3 residues: CASSLAGGTQYF. The CDR3 nucleotides read TGTGCCAGCAGCTTAGCGGGAGGTACGCAGTATTTT.

This clone has a handful of counts. The chain employs TRBV7-2 and TRBJ2-1; the match to TRBD2 covers 12 bases. Trimming cost V 1 base and J 8 bases; bases outside gene matches: 6. In germline, CDR1 is SGHTA, CDR2 FQGNSA. The CDR3 covers 16 residues. CDR3 protein: CASSLGRLAGADEQFF. In nucleotides, the CDR3 is TGTGCCAGCAGCTTAGGGAGACTAGCGGGAGCCGATGAGCAGTTCTTC.

The sample holds a few counts of this clone. This chain uses TRBV7-3 with TRBJ1-1; possibly TRBD1 for D (5 bases). Per germline, CDR1 SGHTA and CDR2 FQGTGA. The CDR3 sequence is 12 residues long. V gave up 3 bases and J gave up 11 bases, with 13 bases separating them. In DNA form, the CDR3 reads TGTGCCAGCAGCTTTCTGGGGCTTGACGCTTTCTTT. Its translation: CASSFLGLDAFF.

The J gene is TRBJ1-5, the V gene TRBV10-2, with D hard to call. The CDR3 loop spans 13 amino acids. V was clipped by 6 bases and J by 0 bases, with 6 bases between them. CDR1 WSHSY and CDR2 SAAADI come from the germline V gene. CDR3 loop: CASRENSNQPQHF. CDR3 bases: TGCGCCAGCAGAGAAAATAGCAATCAGCCCCAGCATTTT.